These 24 T cell receptor beta chains came from one sample sequenced in a study of post-analysis software for immune sequencing data (dated by TCRdb to between 2014 and 2017). The receptor library was made with PCR. TCRdb lists the instrument as Illumina HiSeq 2500. To reduce PCR and sequencing biases, unique molecular identifiers were incorporated into the TCR beta cDNA libraries. In TCRdb, the public reads were trimmed at Q25 with fastp and aligned with MiXCR, with productive beta chains retained. One record per CDR3 amino acid sequence lists the most common genes and DNA. Within this sample are about 770,000 distinct CDR3 sequences, with around 42% of them counted one time only. The ten biggest clones cover roughly 4.9% of the sample. No antigen has been assigned to these receptors. Findings and caveats that apply to the study as a whole: Significantly higher frequencies in patients than in controls were found for roughly 5 TRBV segments, including TRBV5-6, TRBV5-1 and TRBV20-1.

Sequencing was done on a sample of blood. The receptors shown here come from a girl aged 10 to 17 with multiple sclerosis.

V and J are TRBV10-3 and TRBJ1-1, with D hard to call. Germline V gene data show CDR1 as ENHRY and CDR2 as SYGVKD. The CDR3 is made up of 14 amino acids. Between the trimmed V and J ends, which lost 0 bases and 1 base, there was a span of 6 bases. This CDR3 is CAISESWKNTEAFF. The CDR3 DNA reads as TGTGCCATCAGTGAGTCCTGGAAGAACACTGAAGCTTTCTTT.

The rearrangement links TRBV13 to TRBJ2-3, with 15 positions matching TRBD2. CDR1 is PRHDT, CDR2 FYEKMQ, per germline (reference sequence). V lost 4 bases to trimming and J lost 3 bases; unmatched junction nucleotides: 8. There are 18 residues in the CDR3. DNA of the CDR3: TGTGCCAGCAGCTCCGGACTAGCGGGAGGGCGGGGGACAGATACGCAGTATTTT. The encoded protein is CASSSGLAGGRGTDTQYF.

The genes are TRBV7-8 and TRBJ2-1; maybe TRBD2 (5 bases). Germline V gene data show CDR1 as SGHVS and CDR2 as FQNEAQ. Trimming took 5 bases from V and 8 from J, leaving 25 bases between them. The CDR3 contains 17 residues. CDR3 DNA: TGTGCCAGCAGCCCACCTCCGTCCAGCGGTAAGGTCCATGAGCAGTTCTTC. Amino acid sequence: CASSPPPSSGKVHEQFF.

Only one count was recorded for this clonotype. In DNA form, the CDR3 reads TGTGCCATCAGTATGAGAGAGAAAGAGACCCAGTACTTC. Its translation: CAISMREKETQYF. The chain combines TRBV10-3 with TRBJ2-5, with D unclear. Germline values: CDR1 ENHRY, CDR2 SYGVKD. CDR3 length equals 13 residues. Trimming took off 5 bases at V and 3 bases at J, with 10 bases between the two ends.

In this sample, this clonotype turned up a few times. The chain couples TRBV12-5 to TRBJ2-7, with 14 nucleotides matching TRBD2. The trim removed 1 base at V and 3 bases at J, leaving 8 bases unmatched. This CDR3 has 18 amino acids. Germline lookup yields CDR1 LGHNT and CDR2 FRNRAP. The CDR3 is CASGLARGLAGVSYEQYF. The CDR3 DNA reads as TGTGCTAGTGGTTTGGCCAGGGGACTAGCGGGAGTAAGCTACGAGCAGTACTTC.

This clonotype was counted a few times. The chain joins TRBV5-6 to TRBJ2-7; 7 bases align to TRBD1. This CDR3 is built from 15 residues. Losses at the gene ends were 0 bases for V and 4 bases for J; bases not matched to a gene: 7. Germline V gives CDR1 SGHDT, CDR2 YYEEEE. The CDR3 loop is CASSLAGTDSYEQYF. DNA of the CDR3: TGTGCCAGCAGCTTGGCCGGGACAGACAGTTACGAGCAGTACTTC.

In DNA, the CDR3 is TGTGCCAGCAGTGCGTTTGGGGGCGAGACCCAGTACTTC. Amino acids: CASSAFGGETQYF. This chain connects TRBV7-2 to TRBJ2-5, with D possibly being TRBD1 (6 bases). This CDR3 is 13 amino acids long. Between the trimmed V and J ends, which lost 6 bases and 5 bases, there was a span of 13 bases. CDR1 is SGHTA, CDR2 FQGNSA, per germline. Complete variable domain (other parts from reference TRBV7-2 and TRBJ2-5): GAGVSQSPSNKVTEKGKDVELRCDPISGHTALYWYRQSLGQGLEFLIYFQGNSAPDKSGLPSDRFSAERTGGSVSTLTIQRTQQEDSAVYLCASSAFGGETQYFGPGTRLLVL.

The table lists this clonotype with a few counts. The V gene is TRBV5-1, the J gene TRBJ2-5; a possible D gene is TRBD1 (7 bases). The CDR3 has 14 amino acids. CDR1 and CDR2 (germline): SGHRS, YFSETQ. Trimming cost V 4 bases and J 3 bases, with 13 bases left between them. CDR3 coding DNA: TGCGCCAGCAGCGCTCGGGGGACAGAAGAGACCCAGTACTTC. Translation: CASSARGTEETQYF.

This clonotype was seen more than once but under ten times. The chain joins TRBV29-1 to TRBJ1-2; D is ambiguous. Germline CDR1 and CDR2: SQVTM and ANQGSEA. The CDR3 runs 11 residues. V dropped 6 bases and J dropped 6 bases, with 11 bases sitting between them. The CDR3 region is CSVRYLNGYTF. Here the CDR3 DNA reads TGCAGCGTAAGGTACTTGAATGGCTACACCTTC.

The gene calls are TRBV9 and TRBJ2-5, with D maybe TRBD1 (5 bases). Matching the DNA end better, TRBJ2-7 makes the J call doubtful. The germline V gene encodes CDR1 SGDLS and CDR2 YYNGEE. The CDR3 is 13 amino acids. The CDR3 DNA is TGTGCCAGCAGCCCTGAAGACAGATACGAGCAGTACTTC. Protein sequence: CASSPEDRYEQYF.

This chain joins TRBV5-1 and TRBJ2-5; tentatively, D is TRBD1 (6 bases). V was trimmed by 4 bases and J by 3 bases, leaving 16 bases between them. The CDR3 loop spans 15 amino acids. CDR1 and CDR2 from the germline V gene are SGHRS and YFSETQ. For the CDR3, the DNA is TGCGCCAGCAGCGACAGGCCACCTGGGAAAGAGACCCAGTACTTC. It translates to CASSDRPPGKETQYF.

V gene TRBV25-1 combines with J gene TRBJ2-5; possibly TRBD1 for D (6 bases). Germline V gene sequence: CDR1 MGHDK, CDR2 SYGVNS. This CDR3 has 15 amino acids. Trimming removed 0 bases from V and 6 bases from J, with 14 bases in between. The DNA of the CDR3 is TGTGCCAGCAGTGAATACCCAGGGGTCGGGAAGACCCAGTACTTC. This sequence encodes CASSEYPGVGKTQYF. Combining the CDR3 with reference TRBV25-1 and TRBJ2-5 gives the whole variable domain EADIYQTPRYLVIGTGKKITLECSQTMGHDKMYWYQQDPGMELHLIHYSYGVNSTEKGDLSSESTVSRIRTEHFPLTLESARPSHTSQYLCASSEYPGVGKTQYFGPGTRLLVL.

The J gene is TRBJ1-5, the V gene TRBV20-1, with TRBD1 as a possible D gene (5 bases). Trimming shortened V by 3 bases and J by 6 bases, and 15 bases separated the two germline ends. This CDR3 contains 14 residues. In germline, CDR1 is DFQATT, CDR2 SNEGSKA (reference sequence). As DNA, the CDR3 is TGCAGTGCTAGGAGTCAGCCGGGGGGTCAGCCCCAGCATTTT. Translation gives CSARSQPGGQPQHF.

V usage is TRBV5-1 and J usage is TRBJ2-1; D is ambiguous. This CDR3 is built from 13 residues. Per the germline V gene, CDR1 is SGHRS and CDR2 is YFSETQ. V was pared by 0 bases and J by 3 bases, with 4 bases between. The CDR3 spells CASSLDIYNEQFF. For the CDR3, the DNA is TGCGCCAGCAGCTTGGATATCTACAATGAGCAGTTCTTC.

This clonotype has a handful of counts. The chain uses TRBV28 and TRBJ2-3, with 8 bases identical to TRBD2. The length of the CDR3 is 16 residues. Looked up from germline, CDR1 is MDHEN and CDR2 is SYDVKM. The V segment lost 1 base and the J segment 4 bases; nucleotides outside the gene matches: 7. CDR3 protein: CASSLSPGRAADTQYF. CDR3 nucleotides: TGTGCCAGCAGTTTATCGCCCGGGAGGGCGGCAGATACGCAGTATTTT.

In this sample, this clonotype turned up a few times. The chain links TRBV3-1 to TRBJ1-5, with TRBD1 as a possible D gene (6 bases). The CDR3 sequence is 15 residues long. V gave up 1 base and J gave up 6 bases, with 13 bases separating them. Germline-derived CDR1 and CDR2 are LGHDT and YNNKEL (reference sequence). The CDR3, as DNA: TGTGCCAGCAGCCAAGGATGGGGGGCTGCTCAGCCCCAGCATTTT. Encoded protein: CASSQGWGAAQPQHF.

This clonotype was observed a handful of times. The V gene is TRBV6-4, the J gene TRBJ2-7, with unresolved D. Germline CDR1 MRHNA, CDR2 SNTAGT. Trimming removed 10 bases from V and 3 bases from J, with 16 bases in between. CDR3 length: 13 residues. CDR3 residues: CATAPQMGYEQYF. The CDR3 DNA sequence: TGTGCCACAGCCCCTCAGATGGGCTACGAGCAGTACTTC.

The rearrangement joins TRBV28 to TRBJ2-4, with D tentatively TRBD2 (6 bases). The V end lost 2 bases, the J end lost 13 bases, and 24 bases lay between the germline ends. CDR3 length: 16 amino acids. The germline V gene has CDR1 MDHEN and CDR2 SYDVKM. This CDR3 is CASSLGGASPTFEQYF. The CDR3 nucleotides are TGTGCCAGCAGTTTAGGCGGGGCTAGCCCGACTTTTGAGCAGTACTTC.

The chain couples TRBV7-9 to TRBJ1-2; 10 nucleotides agree with TRBD1. CDR1 SEHNR and CDR2 FQNEAQ come from the germline V gene (reference sequence). The CDR3 sequence is 17 residues long. V lost 5 bases, J lost 1 base, and 10 bases stayed unmatched. CDR3 loop: CASSQGQGNFGNYGYTF. CDR3 nucleotide sequence: TGTGCCAGCAGCCAGGGACAGGGGAACTTCGGTAACTATGGCTACACCTTC.

J is TRBJ2-1 and V is TRBV20-1, with TRBD2 matching over 7 bases. Unmatched junction bases numbered 7, after V lost 2 bases and J lost 0 bases. CDR1 and CDR2 from the germline V gene are DFQATT and SNEGSKA (reference sequence). The CDR3 is 16 amino acids. The CDR3 region has the DNA TGCAGTGCTAGAAATCCCGCTAGCGGCTCCTACAATGAGCAGTTCTTC. It encodes CSARNPASGSYNEQFF.

The rearrangement joins TRBV14 to TRBJ2-7; the match to TRBD2 covers 7 bases. Germline V gives CDR1 SGHDN, CDR2 FVKESK. Trimming at V came to 4 bases and at J to 4 bases, leaving 10 bases not matched to a gene. The CDR3 contains 15 residues. The CDR3 is CASSPRSGLTYEQYF. CDR3 in DNA: TGTGCCAGCAGCCCACGGTCGGGACTAACTTACGAGCAGTACTTC.

The genes are TRBV29-1 and TRBJ2-5; D is unclear. From germline, CDR1 is SQVTM and CDR2 ANQGSEA. The V end lost 4 bases, the J end lost 4 bases, and 13 bases lay between the germline ends. The CDR3 covers 13 residues. The chain's CDR3 is CSVVGRFGETQYF. The CDR3 DNA follows: TGCAGCGTTGTAGGCAGGTTCGGAGAGACCCAGTACTTC.

This clonotype was counted a single time. The CDR3: CASRPGRFYEQYF. The CDR3, as DNA: TGTGCCAGCAGGCCGGGACGGTTCTACGAGCAGTACTTC. The V and J genes are TRBV6-6 and TRBJ2-7, with D possibly called TRBD1 or TRBD2 (5 bases each). This CDR3 region has 13 residues. The V and J ends lost 6 bases and 3 bases respectively, with 12 bases between them. From germline, CDR1 is MNHNY and CDR2 SVGAGI (reference sequence).

This rearrangement joins TRBV7-2 to TRBJ2-3; D unclear. Germline assignment: CDR1 SGHTA and CDR2 FQGNSA. The CDR3 has 16 residues. V dropped 5 bases and J dropped 5 bases, with 20 bases sitting between them. The DNA of the CDR3 is TGTGCCAGCAGCCCCACCGGGTCTCACCCCCAAGATACGCAGTATTTT. Its protein is CASSPTGSHPQDTQYF.